What follows describes a single T cell receptor beta chain. The antigen is undetermined. The same CDR3 also results from other DNA sequences found in this sample. The source of the sample is a study of OX40 agonist ivuxolimab in advanced cancers. Points from the study as a whole: Normalized T-cell clonal expansion was also low in some nonresponders.

Germline CDR1 GTSNPN, CDR2 SVGIG (reference sequence). V was clipped by 3 bases and J by 2 bases, with 8 bases between them. The CDR3 contains 13 residues. Generated by immunoSEQ multiplex PCR, the TCRdb table keeps only in-frame clones and is missing some. The table has 65,000 to 75,000 clones, about 94% seen once; the top ten hold around 0.46%. The TCR originated in an adult with an advanced solid tumor such as melanoma, head and neck, liver or kidney cancer. The chain links TRBV30 to TRBJ1-5; D gene unclear. The source material was CD4+ or CD8+ T cells sorted from blood, sampled in a trial of the OX40 agonist ivuxolimab. The CDR3 here is CAWSGGGNQPQHF. CDR3 DNA sequence: TGTGCCTGGAGCGGTGGTGGCAATCAGCCCCAGCATTTT. Full variable domain (missing parts from reference TRBV30 and TRBJ1-5): SQTIHQWPATLVQPVGSPLSLECTVEGTSNPNLYWYRQAAGRGLQLLFYSVGIGQISSEVPQNLSASRPQDRQFILSSKKLLLSDSGFYLCAWSGGGNQPQHFGDGTRLSIL.